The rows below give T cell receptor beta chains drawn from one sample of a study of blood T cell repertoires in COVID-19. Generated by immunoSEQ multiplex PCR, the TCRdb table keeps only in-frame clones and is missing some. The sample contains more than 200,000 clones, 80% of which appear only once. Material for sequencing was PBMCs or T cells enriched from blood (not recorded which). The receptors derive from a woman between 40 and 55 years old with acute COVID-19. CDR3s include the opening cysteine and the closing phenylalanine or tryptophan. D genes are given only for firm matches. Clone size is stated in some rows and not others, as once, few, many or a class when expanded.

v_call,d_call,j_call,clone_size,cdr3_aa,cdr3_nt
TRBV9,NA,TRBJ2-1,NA,CASSGTGSYNEQFF,TGTGCCAGCAGCGGTACAGGCTCCTACAATGAGCAGTTCTTC
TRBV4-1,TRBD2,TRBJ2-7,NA,CASSQDVGGIPYEQYF,TGCGCCAGCAGCCAAGATGTGGGAGGGATTCCGTACGAGCAGTACTTC
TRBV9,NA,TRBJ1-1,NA,CASSVGRVNTEAFF,TGTGCCAGCAGCGTAGGCAGGGTAAACACTGAAGCTTTCTTT
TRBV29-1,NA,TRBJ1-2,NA,CSVDRGGRDGYTF,TGCAGCGTTGATCGCGGGGGAAGAGATGGCTACACCTTC
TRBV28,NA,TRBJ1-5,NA,CASSHRVISPHQPQHF,TGTGCCAGCAGTCACAGGGTGATCAGTCCTCATCAGCCCCAGCATTTT
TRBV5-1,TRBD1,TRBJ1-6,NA,CASSLVGGDNSPLHF,TGCGCCAGCAGCTTGGTAGGGGGCGATAATTCACCCCTCCACTTT
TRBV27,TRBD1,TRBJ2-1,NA,CASSLFGQANEQFF,TGTGCCAGCAGTTTATTCGGACAGGCCAATGAGCAGTTCTTC
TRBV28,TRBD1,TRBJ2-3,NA,CASSFYLRYLGQGSNF,TGTGCCAGCAGTTTCTATCTTAGATACCTTGGACAGGGGAGTAATTTT
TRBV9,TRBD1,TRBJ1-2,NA,CASREGAGYTF,TGTGCCAGCAGGGAGGGGGCTGGCTACACCTTC
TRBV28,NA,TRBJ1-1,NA,CASNFTPSQNLNTEAFF,TGTGCCAGCAACTTCACCCCCTCACAGAACTTGAACACTGAAGCTTTCTTT
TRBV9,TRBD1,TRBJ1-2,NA,CASSPRTGTYGYTF,TGTGCCAGCAGCCCCCGGACAGGGACCTATGGCTACACCTTC
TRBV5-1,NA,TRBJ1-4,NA,CASSWGRTSEKLFF,TGCGCCAGCAGCTGGGGGCGGACTTCTGAAAAACTGTTTTTT
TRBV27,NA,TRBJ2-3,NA,CASSFQGKTDTQYF,TGTGCCAGCAGTTTCCAGGGGAAGACAGATACGCAGTATTTT
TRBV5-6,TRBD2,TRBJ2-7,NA,CASSLAGGYSYEQYF,TGTGCCAGCAGCTTGGCGGGGGGTTACTCCTACGAGCAGTACTTC
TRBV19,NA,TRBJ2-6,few,CASTRVLSSGANVLTF,TGTGCCAGTACTCGGGTTCTGAGCTCTGGGGCCAACGTCCTGACTTTC
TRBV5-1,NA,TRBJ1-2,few,CASSLDGINYGYTF,TGCGCCAGCAGCCTGGACGGTATTAACTATGGCTACACCTTC
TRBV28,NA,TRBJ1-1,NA,CASSLYGGEAFF,TGTGCCAGCAGTTTATATGGAGGTGAAGCTTTCTTT
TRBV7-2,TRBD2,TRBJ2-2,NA,CASSFRLGGGLSGELFF,TGTGCCAGCAGTTTTAGGCTAGGCGGGGGTCTGTCCGGGGAGCTGTTTTTT
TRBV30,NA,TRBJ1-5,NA,CAWSVKGGNQPQHF,TGTGCCTGGAGTGTAAAGGGGGGCAATCAGCCCCAGCATTTT
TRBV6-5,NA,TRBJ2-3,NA,CASSAGFSTDTQYF,TGTGCCAGCAGCGCAGGGTTTAGCACAGATACGCAGTATTTT
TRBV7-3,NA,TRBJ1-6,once,CASSLDGVAAPLHF,TGTGCCAGCAGCTTAGATGGGGTAGCGGCACCCCTCCACTTT
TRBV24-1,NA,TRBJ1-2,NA,CATSDYQGYGYTF,TGTGCCACCAGTGACTACCAGGGCTATGGCTACACCTTC
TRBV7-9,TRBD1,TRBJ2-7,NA,CASSYPGDRSYEQYF,TGTGCCAGCAGCTATCCTGGGGACAGGAGCTACGAGCAGTACTTC
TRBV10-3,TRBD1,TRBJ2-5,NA,CAISESPDRGGETQYF,TGTGCCATCAGTGAGTCGCCGGACAGGGGAGGGGAGACCCAGTACTTC
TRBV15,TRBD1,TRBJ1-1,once,CATSRDSGTGSTEAFF,TGTGCCACCAGCAGAGATAGTGGGACAGGGTCGACTGAAGCTTTCTTT
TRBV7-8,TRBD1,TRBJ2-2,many,CASRPRTGGTGELFF,TGTGCCAGCAGACCCCGGACAGGCGGCACCGGGGAGCTGTTTTTT
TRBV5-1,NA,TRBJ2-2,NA,CASSLVGGQNTGELFF,TGCGCCAGCAGCTTGGTAGGGGGACAGAACACCGGGGAGCTGTTTTTT
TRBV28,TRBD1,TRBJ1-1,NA,CASRIPGGGTEAFF,TGTGCCAGCAGAATTCCAGGGGGAGGCACTGAAGCTTTCTTT
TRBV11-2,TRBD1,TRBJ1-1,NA,CASSLVGTDSSEAFF,TGTGCCAGCAGCTTAGTAGGGACAGACTCTTCTGAAGCTTTCTTT
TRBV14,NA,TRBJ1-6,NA,CASSQTTGYSPLHF,TGTGCCAGCAGCCAGACTACAGGGTATTCACCCCTCCACTTT
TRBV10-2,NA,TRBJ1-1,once,CASSESGRLPNTEAFF,TGCGCCAGCAGTGAGTCGGGCCGCCTCCCGAACACTGAAGCTTTCTTT
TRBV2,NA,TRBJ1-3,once,CASSEGGLSSGNTIYF,TGTGCCAGCAGTGAGGGGGGGCTTAGCTCTGGAAACACCATATATTTT
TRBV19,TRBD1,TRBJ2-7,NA,CASSEDRGGTYEQYF,TGTGCCAGTAGTGAGGACAGGGGTGGGACCTACGAGCAGTACTTC
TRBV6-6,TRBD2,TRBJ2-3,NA,CASTLAGGGDTQYF,TGTGCCAGCACCCTAGCGGGAGGGGGGGATACGCAGTATTTT
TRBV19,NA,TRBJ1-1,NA,CASGPDLDTEAFF,TGTGCCAGTGGTCCAGATTTGGACACTGAAGCTTTCTTT
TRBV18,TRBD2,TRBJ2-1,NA,CASSPLILAGDNEQFF,TGTGCCAGCTCACCGCTTATACTAGCGGGAGACAATGAGCAGTTCTTC
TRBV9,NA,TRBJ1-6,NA,CASSVEGQGGSPLHF,TGTGCCAGCAGCGTAGAGGGACAAGGGGGTTCACCCCTCCACTTT
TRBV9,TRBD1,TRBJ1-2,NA,CASSVALIPTDRAHYGYTF,TGTGCCAGCAGCGTAGCCCTCATCCCTACAGACAGGGCCCACTATGGCTACACCTTC
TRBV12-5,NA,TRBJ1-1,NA,CASGLDPGQNTEAFF,TGTGCTAGTGGTTTGGACCCAGGGCAGAACACTGAAGCTTTCTTT
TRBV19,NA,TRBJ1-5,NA,CASSPSGAQPQHF,TGTGCCAGTAGTCCGTCTGGGGCGCAGCCCCAGCATTTT
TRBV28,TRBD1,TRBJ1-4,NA,CASSLTGGATNEKLFF,TGTGCCAGCAGTTTAACAGGGGGCGCAACTAATGAAAAACTGTTTTTT
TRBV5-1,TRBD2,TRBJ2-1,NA,CASSLASLRAGGPNEQFF,TGCGCCAGCAGCTTGGCCTCCCTGAGAGCGGGGGGGCCCAATGAGCAGTTCTTC
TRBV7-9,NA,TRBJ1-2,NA,CASSLVRGYGYTF,TGTGCCAGCAGCTTAGTTCGGGGTTATGGCTACACCTTC
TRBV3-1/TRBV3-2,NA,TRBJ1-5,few,CASSQDQMSNQPQHF,TGTGCCAGCAGCCAAGACCAAATGAGCAATCAGCCCCAGCATTTT
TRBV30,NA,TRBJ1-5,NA,CAWRGGSGQPQHF,TGTGCCTGGAGGGGAGGTTCGGGTCAGCCCCAGCATTTT
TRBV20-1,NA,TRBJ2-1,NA,CSASAGIPNNEQFF,TGCAGTGCTAGTGCGGGTATCCCCAACAATGAGCAGTTCTTC
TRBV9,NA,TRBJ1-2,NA,CASSVEIGVSSYTF,TGTGCCAGCAGCGTAGAGATAGGGGTCTCGAGCTACACCTTC
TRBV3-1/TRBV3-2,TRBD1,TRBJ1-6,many,CASSLTGLGSPLHF,TGTGCCAGCAGTCTGACAGGGTTGGGGTCACCCCTCCACTTT
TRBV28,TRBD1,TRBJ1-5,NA,CASRPQGNQPQHF,TGTGCCAGCAGGCCACAGGGGAATCAGCCCCAGCATTTT
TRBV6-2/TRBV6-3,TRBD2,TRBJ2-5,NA,CASSYLTSGGAKTQYF,TGTGCCAGCAGTTACTTGACTAGCGGGGGGGCGAAGACCCAGTACTTC
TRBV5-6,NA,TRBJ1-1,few,CASSLTGTAEAFF,TGTGCCAGCAGCTTAACAGGGACGGCTGAAGCTTTCTTT
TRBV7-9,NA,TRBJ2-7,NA,CASSQYDREDREQYF,TGTGCCAGCAGCCAGTATGACAGGGAGGATCGCGAGCAGTACTTC
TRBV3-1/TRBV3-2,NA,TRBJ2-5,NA,CASPMTGPVSETQYF,TGTGCCAGTCCTATGACAGGACCCGTCTCGGAGACCCAGTACTTC
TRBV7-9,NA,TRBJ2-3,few,CASSSRLGTDTQYF,TGTGCCAGCAGCTCCCGACTAGGCACAGATACGCAGTATTTT
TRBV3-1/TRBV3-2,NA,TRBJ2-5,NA,CASSTDYQETQYF,TGTGCCAGCAGCACGGACTATCAAGAGACCCAGTACTTC
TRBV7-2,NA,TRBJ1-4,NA,CASSLGGGQGTFF,TGTGCCAGCAGCTTAGGCGGGGGGCAGGGGACGTTTTTT
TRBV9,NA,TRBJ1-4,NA,CASSVAGGIGEKLFF,TGTGCCAGCAGCGTAGCCGGGGGTATTGGTGAAAAACTGTTTTTT